The rows below give T cell receptor beta chains drawn from one sample of a study of T cell repertoires in aging, cancer and after chemotherapy. TCRdb redid the calling of the multiplex PCR reads with MiXCR, one entry per CDR3 protein. The sample holds some 14,000 distinct CDR3 sequences; around 23% are singletons and the top ten take 48%. Specimen: blood. Receptors were obtained from a human donor in good health. CDR3s include the opening cysteine and the closing phenylalanine or tryptophan. A D gene is named only where the DNA matches it firmly. Clone size is shown for a subset of rows, as once, few, many or a class of expanded clone.

d_gene | j_gene | abundance | v_gene | CDR3nt | CDR3aa
TRBD2 | TRBJ2-1 | NA | TRBV27 | TGTGCCATCAGTAGCTGGACTAGCGGGGGGTTCAATGAGCAGTTCTTC | CAISSWTSGGFNEQFF
TRBD2 | TRBJ2-7 | NA | TRBV30 | TGTGCCAGCAGCCCCCTCGGGACTAGCATTTACGAGCAGTACTTC | CASSPLGTSIYEQYF
TRBD1 | TRBJ1-3 | few | TRBV6-5 | TGTGCCAGCAGTTACTCCGGGACAGGTCGCTCTGGAAACACCATATATTTT | CASSYSGTGRSGNTIYF
NA | TRBJ1-1 | NA | TRBV6-2/TRBV6-3 | TGTGCCAGCAGCCGAGAGAGGGGGAGTTACGACACTGAAGCTTTCTTT | CASSRERGSYDTEAFF
NA | TRBJ2-6 | NA | TRBV6-4 | TGTGCCAGCAGTGAGGCCTCTGGGGCCAACGTCCTGACTTTC | CASSEASGANVLTF
NA | TRBJ2-3 | NA | TRBV7-2 | TGTGCCAGCAGCGACTCCGACCGCGGTGCCATCGGTACGCAGTATTTT | CASSDSDRGAIGTQYF
TRBD1 | TRBJ2-1 | NA | TRBV7-6 | TGTACCAGCAGCTTACGCCGACAGGGATTCTACAATGAGCAGTTCTTC | CTSSLRRQGFYNEQFF
TRBD2 | TRBJ2-3 | NA | TRBV10-3 | TGTGCCATAACTCGGGGGGGGAACACAGATACGCAGTATTTT | CAITRGGNTDTQYF
TRBD1 | TRBJ1-5 | few | TRBV7-9 | TGTGCCAGCAGCCGAGGGGACAGTAATCAGCCCCAGCATTTT | CASSRGDSNQPQHF
NA | TRBJ2-1 | few | TRBV12-3/TRBV12-4 | TGTGCCAGCAGTCCCGCCAGGTCATACAATGAGCAGTTCTTC | CASSPARSYNEQFF
NA | TRBJ1-3 | few | TRBV6-5 | TGTGCCAGCAGACGGGCTGCTGGAAACACCATATATTTT | CASRRAAGNTIYF
NA | TRBJ1-6 | few | TRBV6-5 | TGTGCCAGCAGTTACATGGATTCACCCCTCCACTTT | CASSYMDSPLHF
NA | TRBJ1-1 | medium-sized | TRBV11-1 | TGTGCCAGCAGCTTACGACAGAACATGAACACTGAAGCTTTCTTT | CASSLRQNMNTEAFF
TRBD1 | TRBJ1-5 | medium-sized | TRBV29-1 | TGCAGCGTTGCTGGACAGGGCAATCAGCCCCAGCATTTT | CSVAGQGNQPQHF
TRBD2 | TRBJ2-7 | medium-sized | TRBV4-3 | TGCGCCAGCAGCCAAGAGCCCGGGACTAGCGGTCGGGAGTTC | CASSQEPGTSGREF
TRBD2 | TRBJ2-7 | few | TRBV11-2 | TGTGCCAGCAGCTTGCGGACTAGCGGCCCCTACGAGCAGTACTTC | CASSLRTSGPYEQYF
TRBD1 | TRBJ1-2 | medium-sized | TRBV12-3/TRBV12-4 | TGTGCCAGCAGCTGGGGACAGGATCGTGGCTACACCTTC | CASSWGQDRGYTF
TRBD1 | TRBJ1-4 | few | TRBV12-3/TRBV12-4 | TGTGCCAGCAGTCTAACCCCTCCCGGACAGGGTAATGAAAAACTGTTTTTT | CASSLTPPGQGNEKLFF
NA | TRBJ2-5 | few | TRBV20-1 | TGCAGTGCTAGCTTGGCCTACCGTCAAGAGACCCAGTACTTC | CSASLAYRQETQYF
NA | TRBJ2-3 | NA | TRBV7-6 | TGTGCCAGCAGCTTGAATAACCGGGATACGCAGTATTTT | CASSLNNRDTQYF
NA | TRBJ1-4 | NA | TRBV4-1 | TGCGCCAGCAGCCAATCCAGAGGACAGATAACTAATGAAAAACTGTTTTTT | CASSQSRGQITNEKLFF
NA | TRBJ2-5 | NA | TRBV20-1 | TGCAGTGCACCACTTCGGGGCCCCGGTGAGACCCAGTACTTC | CSAPLRGPGETQYF
NA | TRBJ2-7 | once | TRBV4-3 | TGTGCCAGCAGCCAAGGGAGAACGGGGCTGCGCTCCTACGAGCAGTACTTC | CASSQGRTGLRSYEQYF
TRBD1 | TRBJ2-3 | NA | TRBV19 | TGTGCCAGTAGAGACCCGGGACAGGGGACTGAAGATACGCAGTATTTT | CASRDPGQGTEDTQYF
NA | TRBJ1-2 | NA | TRBV14 | TGTGCCAGCAGCCAAGGCGCCGGCTACACCTTC | CASSQGAGYTF
NA | TRBJ2-1 | few | TRBV15 | TGTGCCACCAGCACACTTCAAAAATCCAATGAGCAGTTCTTC | CATSTLQKSNEQFF
TRBD2 | TRBJ2-1 | NA | TRBV11-2 | TGTGCCAGCAGCTTAAGGCGGGGGGCCGCCAATGAGCAGTTCTTC | CASSLRRGAANEQFF
TRBD1 | TRBJ1-2 | NA | TRBV2 | TGTGCCAGCAGTGCGACAGGGAGCTATGGCTACACCTTC | CASSATGSYGYTF
TRBD2 | TRBJ2-3 | NA | TRBV19 | TGTGCCAGTAGTATGGGGACGACTAGCGGGGTCACAGATACGCAGTATTTT | CASSMGTTSGVTDTQYF
NA | TRBJ1-1 | few | TRBV7-2 | TGTGCCAGCAGCTTATCTTCGGGGTCCACTGAAGCTTTCTTT | CASSLSSGSTEAFF
NA | TRBJ1-2 | many | TRBV6-5 | TGTGCCAGCAGGGGGCAGGTCAGTACGGCCTACACCTTC | CASRGQVSTAYTF
NA | TRBJ2-2 | few | TRBV6-5 | TGTGCCAGCAGTTACGATGAGGGAGTGAACACCGGGGAGCTGTTTTTT | CASSYDEGVNTGELFF
NA | TRBJ2-1 | once | TRBV4-3 | TGCGCCAGCAGCCTGAGCTGGAGCGGCGAGCAGTTCTTC | CASSLSWSGEQFF
NA | TRBJ1-2 | few | TRBV20-1 | TGCAGTGCTATCCCCTCCCCCTATGGCTACACCTTC | CSAIPSPYGYTF
TRBD1 | TRBJ1-5 | NA | TRBV18 | TGTGCCAGCTCACCTACCGGGACAGGGCATCAGCCCCAGCATTTT | CASSPTGTGHQPQHF
NA | TRBJ1-2 | few | TRBV20-1 | TGCAGTGCTAGAGCTGGGACATCCAGGAACTATGGCTACACCTTC | CSARAGTSRNYGYTF
NA | TRBJ2-4 | few | TRBV18 | TGTGCCAGCTCACCACGGGAAGAAAAACTAGCCAAAAACATTCAGTACTTC | CASSPREEKLAKNIQYF
NA | TRBJ1-2 | few | TRBV7-9 | TGTGCCAGCAGCTTAGGAGGGGACGTTGGCTACACCTTC | CASSLGGDVGYTF
TRBD1 | TRBJ2-5 | NA | TRBV6-5 | TGTGCCAGCAGCAGGGACAGAGGGACCCAGTACTTC | CASSRDRGTQYF
TRBD1 | TRBJ2-5 | NA | TRBV24-1 | TGTGCCACCAGTGATTTCGGACAGGGTAAAGAGACCCAGTACTTC | CATSDFGQGKETQYF
NA | TRBJ1-4 | NA | TRBV6-1 | TGTGCCAGCAGTGCAGGGGCGCGGGATGAAAAACTGTTTTTT | CASSAGARDEKLFF
NA | TRBJ2-5 | NA | TRBV6-2/TRBV6-3 | TGTGCCAGCAGTTTCGCGGCCTTCTTTCGAGGAGAGACCCAGTACTTC | CASSFAAFFRGETQYF
TRBD1 | TRBJ2-1 | few | TRBV6-5 | TGTGCCAGCAGTTCATCTTCGACAGGGGGCACCTACAATGAGCAGTTCTTC | CASSSSSTGGTYNEQFF
TRBD1 | TRBJ1-2 | NA | TRBV29-1 | TGCAGCGTCCAGACAGGGACGAACTACACCTTC | CSVQTGTNYTF
TRBD1 | TRBJ1-1 | once | TRBV28 | TGTGCCAGCACCCTAATAACAGGGGGCAGCACTGAAGCTTTCTTT | CASTLITGGSTEAFF
TRBD1 | TRBJ1-2 | few | TRBV6-6 | TGTGCCAGCGAACAGGGGGCCGGGCGACAGGGCTACACCTTC | CASEQGAGRQGYTF
TRBD1 | TRBJ2-3 | few | TRBV20-1 | TGCAGTGCTAGAGTCCCCAGGGGGTGGGATACGCAGTATTTT | CSARVPRGWDTQYF
NA | TRBJ2-7 | NA | TRBV5-6 | TGTGCCAGCAGCTTCCAAGAAACCTACGAGCAGTACTTC | CASSFQETYEQYF